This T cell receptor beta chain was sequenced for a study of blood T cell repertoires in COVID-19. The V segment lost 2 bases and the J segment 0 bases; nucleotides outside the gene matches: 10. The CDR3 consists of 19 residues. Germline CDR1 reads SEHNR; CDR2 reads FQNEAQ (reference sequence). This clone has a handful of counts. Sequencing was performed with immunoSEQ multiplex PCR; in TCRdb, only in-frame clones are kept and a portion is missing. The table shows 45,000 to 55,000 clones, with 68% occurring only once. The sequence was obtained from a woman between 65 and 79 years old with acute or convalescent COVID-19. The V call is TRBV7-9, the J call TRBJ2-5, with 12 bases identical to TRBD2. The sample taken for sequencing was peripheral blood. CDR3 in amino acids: CASSLFGFRLAGDQETQYF. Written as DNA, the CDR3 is TGTGCCAGCAGCTTATTTGGCTTTCGACTAGCGGGGGACCAAGAGACCCAGTACTTC.